This TCR beta chain was sequenced during a study of long-term antiretroviral therapy in people with HIV. On this clone: As yet, its antigen is unknown.

Runs used v3.0 of the immunoSEQ assay and were done at survey level. Clones were read by immunoSEQ multiplex PCR, and TCRdb kept only the in-frame ones, dropping some. The sample contains about 10,000 clones, 75% to 85% of which appear only once. Broader study findings: Diversity remained lower than transplant donor controls, even though it increased after ART. Clonotypes expanded prior to ART showed repertoire dominance at all sampled time points.

The germline V and J ends were trimmed by 2 bases and 1 base, with 12 bases remaining between them. The CDR3 length is 16 residues. Germline CDR1 and CDR2: LNHDA and SQIVND (reference sequence). The sample was unsorted PBMCs, taken 0.7 years after starting antiretroviral therapy. The TCR comes from a man aged 35 to 55 with HIV. The genes are TRBV19 and TRBJ1-5, with D unresolved. The DNA of the CDR3 is TGTGCCAGTAGTATAATACCAGGAAGGAGCAATCAGCCCCAGCATTTT. Protein sequence: CASSIIPGRSNQPQHF.